This TCR beta chain was sequenced for a study of blood T cell repertoires in COVID-19. Study background: From the United States, Italy and Spain came samples of acute and convalescent COVID-19. PBMCs, B-cell-depleted T cells, or T cells were the source of the cDNA or gDNA that made up the material.

In the original processing: Nucleated cell counts were estimated from reference gene primer amplification. The data were produced by immunoSEQ multiplex PCR, yet TCRdb's version contains in-frame clones alone and is incomplete. That table is the source of V, J and clone size, and D and trimming were worked out from the DNA. The table shows 50,000 to 80,000 clones, with about three quarters occurring only once. V was pared by 6 bases and J by 4 bases, with 4 bases of the junction left unmatched. This CDR3 contains 15 residues. Germline values: CDR1 SGHTA, CDR2 FQGNSA. The receptor was isolated from a human donor in a cohort sampled during active COVID-19. Sequences were obtained from peripheral blood. The chain combines TRBV7-2 with TRBJ2-2, with 11 bases aligning to TRBD1. CDR3 DNA: TGTGCCAGCAGAAGGACAGGGGGCGTCACCGGGGAGCTGTTTTTT. Protein: CASRRTGGVTGELFF.